The 14 T cell receptor beta chains below were found in one sample sequenced in a study of cytomegalovirus exposure and HLA in healthy donors. The PCR made use of 60 Vbeta and 13 Jbeta primers. Data came from immunoSEQ multiplex PCR; TCRdb stores just in-frame clones and leaves some out. The sample has around 130,000 clones; around 70% are singletons. Sequenced input: PBMCs. The receptors shown here come from a man aged 25-45 years in good health and CMV-seronegative.

The rearrangement links TRBV4-1 to TRBJ1-1; D is perhaps TRBD1 (5 bases). Germline CDR1 reads MGHRA; CDR2 reads YSYEKL. The CDR3 has 15 amino acids. Trimming took 4 bases from V and 7 from J, leaving 19 bases between them. Here the CDR3 reads CASSLLPSGLVEAFF. The CDR3 region has the DNA TGCGCCAGCAGCCTTCTGCCATCAGGGTTGGTTGAAGCTTTCTTT.

This clone was recorded a few times. The chain is built from TRBV7-3 and TRBJ2-3; 7 bases align to TRBD1. The junction had 11 bases not matched to a gene; V was cut back by 5 bases and J by 6 bases. Germline CDR1 is SGHTA and CDR2 is FQGTGA. The CDR3 is 15 residues long. The CDR3 DNA reads TGTGCCAGCAGCCCATCCGGGACAGAATATGATACGCAGTATTTT. Amino acids: CASSPSGTEYDTQYF.

The J gene is TRBJ2-7, the V gene TRBV5-6; 8 bases are a match to TRBD1. This CDR3 comprises 14 residues. The V gene's germline CDR1 is SGHDT and CDR2 YYEEEE. The ends lost 4 bases at V and 6 bases at J; junction bases unmatched: 9. CDR3 DNA: TGTGCCAGCAGCGGAAGGACAGGGTGGGGCGAGCAGTACTTC. This translates into CASSGRTGWGEQYF.

This clone was picked up a small number of times. This chain uses TRBV30 with TRBJ2-1; perhaps TRBD2 as D (6 bases). CDR1 is GTSNPN and CDR2 is SVGIG in the germline V gene (reference sequence). This CDR3 has 11 amino acids. Trimming took off 2 bases at V and 14 bases at J, with 13 bases between the two ends. The chain's CDR3 is CAWSLLAGKFF. The CDR3 DNA reads TGTGCCTGGAGTCTGCTGGCGGGAAAGTTCTTC.

The genes are TRBV7-2 and TRBJ1-1; D gene ambiguous. CDR3 length: 15 residues. The germline gives CDR1 SGHTA, CDR2 FQGNSA. V was trimmed by 4 bases and J by 2 bases, leaving 14 bases between them. The CDR3 DNA follows: TGTGCCAGCAGCTCCACCCCCGGGGTAAACACTGAAGCTTTCTTT. Residues: CASSSTPGVNTEAFF.

The chain combines TRBV18 with TRBJ2-2; D gene unclear. CDR3 length equals 13 residues. The germline V and J ends were trimmed by 3 bases and 4 bases, with 6 bases remaining between them. The germline gives CDR1 KGHSH, CDR2 LQKENI. CDR3 residues: CASSPSVTGELFF. DNA for the CDR3: TGTGCCAGCTCACCCTCGGTCACCGGGGAGCTGTTTTTT. Full variable domain (missing parts from reference TRBV18 and TRBJ2-2): NAGVMQNPRHLVRRRGQEARLRCSPMKGHSHVYWYRQLPEEGLKFMVYLQKENIIDESGMPKERFSAEFPKEGPSILRIQQVVRGDSAAYFCASSPSVTGELFFGEGSRLTVL.

This chain uses TRBV30 with TRBJ2-7, with D maybe TRBD1 (6 bases). The CDR3 loop spans 13 amino acids. Trimming pared 2 bases from V and 3 bases from J, leaving 11 bases between. Germline V gene data show CDR1 as GTSNPN and CDR2 as SVGIG (reference sequence). CDR3 protein: CAWSTGQIYEQYF. The CDR3 nucleotides are TGTGCCTGGAGTACCGGACAGATCTACGAGCAGTACTTC.

The sample holds a few counts of this clone. J is TRBJ2-3 and V is TRBV19, with 8 bases lining up with TRBD1. The CDR3 spans 13 residues. Germline V gene sequence: CDR1 LNHDA, CDR2 SQIVND (reference sequence). The V gene end was trimmed by 9 bases and the J gene end by 5 bases; junction bases not matched to a gene: 7. CDR3 in DNA: TGTGCCAGCAACGGACAGGGTGGAGATACGCAGTATTTT. It translates to CASNGQGGDTQYF.

This rearrangement joins TRBV2 to TRBJ2-3; 9 bases fit TRBD2. CDR1 SNHLY and CDR2 FYNNEI come from the germline V gene. The CDR3 runs 15 residues. The V and J ends lost 1 base and 7 bases, in that order; junction bases with no gene match: 6. The DNA of the CDR3 is TGTGCCAGCAGTGAAGGGGGACTAGCTGACTATACGCAGTATTTT. Residues: CASSEGGLADYTQYF. The full variable domain, rest sourced from reference TRBV2 and TRBJ2-3, is EPEVTQTPSHQVTQMGQEVILRCVPISNHLYFYWYRQILGQKVEFLVSFYNNEISEKSEIFDDQFSVERPDGSNFTLKIRSTKLEDSAMYFCASSEGGLADYTQYFGPGTRLTVL.

This clone showed up just a few times. The chain is built from TRBV5-1 and TRBJ2-5; 7 nucleotides match TRBD1. V was pared by 2 bases and J by 2 bases, with 6 bases of the junction left unmatched. The CDR3 runs 15 residues. CDR1 is SGHRS, CDR2 YFSETQ, per germline. CDR3 bases: TGCGCCAGCAGCTTCTATGGACAGGTACAAGAGACCCAGTACTTC. Its protein product is CASSFYGQVQETQYF.

The chain links TRBV28 to TRBJ2-5, with D possibly matching TRBD1 (5 bases). Germline V gene data show CDR1 as MDHEN and CDR2 as SYDVKM. The V end lost 8 bases, the J end lost 9 bases, and 19 bases lay between the germline ends. This CDR3 is built from 13 residues. CDR3 sequence: CASRLEGDKAQYF. As DNA, the CDR3 is TGTGCCAGCCGCCTGGAAGGGGATAAGGCCCAGTACTTC.

This clone was observed a handful of times. CDR3 region: CASSLLPGTGGTYNSPLHF. Here the CDR3 DNA reads TGCGCCAGCAGCCTCCTTCCAGGGACAGGGGGTACCTATAATTCACCCCTCCACTTT. J is TRBJ1-6 and V is TRBV4-1, with 11 bases identical to TRBD1. Germline V CDR1 and CDR2: MGHRA, YSYEKL. Germline trimming cut 4 bases from V and 2 bases from J; bases unmatched to any gene: 10. The CDR3 has 19 residues.

The chain recombines TRBV6-6 with TRBJ2-1; maybe TRBD1 (5 bases). The CDR3 has 14 amino acids. Trimming cost V 6 bases and J 10 bases, with 19 bases left between them. Germline lookup yields CDR1 MNHNY and CDR2 SVGAGI (reference sequence). The CDR3 reads CASRLDTSVGEQFF. The CDR3 DNA sequence: TGTGCCAGCAGATTGGACACCTCAGTAGGCGAGCAGTTCTTC.

This chain connects TRBV28 to TRBJ2-3; 9 bases line up with TRBD2. Germline lookup yields CDR1 MDHEN and CDR2 SYDVKM. Trimming cost V 3 bases and J 5 bases; bases outside gene matches: 12. This CDR3 comprises 17 residues. This CDR3 reads CASSFLGVAGVEDTQYF. The CDR3 coding sequence is TGTGCCAGCAGTTTCCTCGGAGTAGCGGGAGTTGAAGATACGCAGTATTTT.